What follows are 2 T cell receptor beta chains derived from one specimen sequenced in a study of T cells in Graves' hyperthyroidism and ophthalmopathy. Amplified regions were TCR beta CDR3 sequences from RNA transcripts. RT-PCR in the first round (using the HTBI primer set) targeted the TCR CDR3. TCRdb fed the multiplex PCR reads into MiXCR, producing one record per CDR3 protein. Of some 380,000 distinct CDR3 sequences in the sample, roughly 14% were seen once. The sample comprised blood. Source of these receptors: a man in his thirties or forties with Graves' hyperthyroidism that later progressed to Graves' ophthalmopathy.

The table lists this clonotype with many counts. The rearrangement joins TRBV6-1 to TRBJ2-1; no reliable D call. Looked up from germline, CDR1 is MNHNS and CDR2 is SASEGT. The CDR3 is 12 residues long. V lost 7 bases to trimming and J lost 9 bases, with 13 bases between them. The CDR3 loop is CASTAVLGEQFF. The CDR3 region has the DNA TGTGCCAGCACCGCTGTTCTCGGTGAGCAGTTCTTC.

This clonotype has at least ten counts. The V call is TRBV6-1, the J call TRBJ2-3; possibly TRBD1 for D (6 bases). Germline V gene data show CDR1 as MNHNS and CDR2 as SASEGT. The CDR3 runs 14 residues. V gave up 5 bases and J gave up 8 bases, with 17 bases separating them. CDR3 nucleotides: TGTGCCAGCAGTCAGCCAGGGGAAGGGGGTACGCAGTATTTT. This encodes CASSQPGEGGTQYF.